What follows are 19 T cell receptor beta chains derived from one specimen sequenced in a study of technical replicates of blood from a handful of donors. The assay was immunoSEQ multiplex PCR, and TCRdb's table has in-frame clones only and misses some. The sample holds around 68,000 clones; roughly 97% are singletons and the top ten take more than 0.25%. Sequencing was performed on T cells isolated from PBMCs. The receptor set was obtained from a human donor in good health.

The chain uses TRBV7-9 and TRBJ1-1; D possibly corresponds to TRBD1 (6 bases). Germline loops: CDR1 SEHNR, CDR2 FQNEAQ (reference sequence). This CDR3 has 16 amino acids. V was trimmed by 3 bases and J by 4 bases, leaving 18 bases between them. The CDR3 loop reads CASSLGPGAGSTEAFF. DNA of the CDR3: TGTGCCAGCAGCTTGGGCCCAGGGGCAGGGAGCACTGAAGCTTTCTTT. Variable domain in full (rest from reference TRBV7-9 and TRBJ1-1): DTGVSQNPRHKITKRGQNVTFRCDPISEHNRLYWYRQTLGQGPEFLTYFQNEAQLEKSRLLSDRFSAERPKGSFSTLEIQRTEQGDSAMYLCASSLGPGAGSTEAFFGQGTRLTVV.

V gene TRBV10-3 combines with J gene TRBJ1-5; 8 bases align to TRBD1. V lost 3 bases and J lost 3; bases outside the gene matches: 4. Germline lookup yields CDR1 ENHRY and CDR2 SYGVKD. This CDR3 has 15 residues. CDR3 DNA sequence: TGTGCCATCAGTGACCTGGACAGGGACAATCAGCCCCAGCATTTT. Its protein is CAISDLDRDNQPQHF.

This chain links TRBV4-2 with TRBJ2-3, with D unclear. The germline V gene encodes CDR1 LGHNA and CDR2 YNFKEQ. The CDR3 totals 16 residues. V lost 0 bases and J lost 2, with 12 bases in between. The CDR3 spells CASSQDSSVDTDTQYF. The CDR3 bases are TGTGCCAGCAGCCAAGATTCCAGCGTAGACACAGATACGCAGTATTTT.

The gene calls are TRBV30 and TRBJ2-5, with TRBD2 matching over 9 bases. V shed 2 bases and J 5 bases; nucleotides not matched to a gene: 15. Germline V gene lookup returns CDR1 GTSNPN and CDR2 SVGIG (reference sequence). This CDR3 contains 17 residues. DNA for the CDR3: TGTGCCTGGAGTCCACGTAGCGGGAGTTCCCCCAGGGAGACCCAGTACTTC. Amino acids: CAWSPRSGSSPRETQYF.

The rearrangement joins TRBV19 to TRBJ2-2; 7 nucleotides agree with TRBD2. The germline V gene encodes CDR1 LNHDA and CDR2 SQIVND (reference sequence). Trimming at V came to 1 base and at J to 5 bases, leaving 4 bases not matched to a gene. CDR3 length: 15 amino acids. The CDR3 sequence is CASSIVPSGTGELFF. The CDR3 DNA sequence: TGTGCCAGTAGTATAGTGCCTAGCGGAACCGGGGAGCTGTTTTTT.

The rearrangement joins TRBV30 to TRBJ1-5; 7 bases map to TRBD1. CDR1 GTSNPN and CDR2 SVGIG come from the germline V gene (reference sequence). This CDR3 region has 15 residues. The ends lost 2 bases at V and 3 bases at J; junction bases unmatched: 7. CDR3 in amino acids: CAWSRGTDSNQPQHF. DNA for the CDR3: TGTGCCTGGAGTCGGGGGACAGATTCCAATCAGCCCCAGCATTTT.

This clone was observed a single time. This chain joins TRBV2 and TRBJ1-5; possible D gene TRBD1, 6 bases. The CDR3 sequence is 14 residues long. CDR1 and CDR2 from the germline V gene are SNHLY and FYNNEI. V was pared by 6 bases and J by 8 bases, with 17 bases between. The CDR3 reads CASSVNRVVEPQHF. As DNA, the CDR3 is TGTGCCAGCAGCGTAAACAGGGTGGTGGAGCCCCAGCATTTT.

The chain carries TRBV10-3 and TRBJ1-1; D gene uncertain. This CDR3 is built from 14 residues. Germline CDR1 is ENHRY and CDR2 is SYGVKD. V gave up 4 bases and J gave up 1 base, with 10 bases separating them. The chain's CDR3 is CAISGGVQNTEAFF. The CDR3 DNA follows: TGTGCCATCAGTGGCGGAGTCCAGAACACTGAAGCTTTCTTT.

V usage is TRBV2 and J usage is TRBJ1-2; D remains unclear. CDR3 length equals 15 residues. CDR1 is SNHLY and CDR2 is FYNNEI in the germline V gene. V gave up 6 bases and J gave up 8 bases, with 22 bases separating them. CDR3 sequence reads: CASRSDDGELRGYTF. Here the CDR3 DNA reads TGTGCCAGCAGATCTGACGACGGAGAACTTAGGGGCTACACCTTC. Full variable domain (rest looked up from reference TRBV2 and TRBJ1-2): EPEVTQTPSHQVTQMGQEVILRCVPISNHLYFYWYRQILGQKVEFLVSFYNNEISEKSEIFDDQFSVERPDGSNFTLKIRSTKLEDSAMYFCASRSDDGELRGYTFGSGTRLTVV.

This chain joins TRBV9 and TRBJ2-7, with a possible D match to TRBD2 (6 bases). The V end was cut by 2 bases, the J end by 7 bases, with 16 bases between. There are 14 residues in the CDR3. Germline CDR1 is SGDLS and CDR2 is YYNGEE. Written as DNA, the CDR3 is TGTGCCAGCAGCGTTGGAGGGTGGACATATGAGCAGTACTTC. It encodes CASSVGGWTYEQYF.

The chain recombines TRBV6-5 with TRBJ1-1, with a tentative D call TRBD1 (6 bases). The CDR3 runs to 15 residues. The germline V gene encodes CDR1 MNHEY and CDR2 SVGAGI. Trimming removed 0 bases at V and 8 bases at J, with 16 bases between. CDR3: CASSYSTTGIWEAFF. In DNA form, the CDR3 reads TGTGCCAGCAGTTACTCCACCACAGGGATCTGGGAAGCTTTCTTT.

The rearrangement links TRBV7-9 to TRBJ2-3; 11 nucleotides line up with TRBD2. Per the germline V gene, CDR1 is SEHNR and CDR2 is FQNEAQ (reference sequence). J was trimmed by 3 bases and V by 5 bases; bases with no gene match: 7. CDR3 size: 16 residues. CDR3 protein: CASSAPTSGDTDTQYF. The CDR3 DNA sequence: TGTGCCAGCAGCGCGCCGACTAGCGGGGATACAGATACGCAGTATTTT.

Here the CDR3 reads CASSLGLASTDTQYF. CDR3 nucleotides: TGCGCCAGCAGCTTGGGACTAGCTAGCACAGATACGCAGTATTTT. The chain employs TRBV5-1 and TRBJ2-3; TRBD2 agrees at 7 bases. CDR3 length equals 15 residues. J gave up 0 bases and V 0 bases, and 1 base lay outside the gene matches. CDR1 and CDR2 (germline): SGHRS, YFSETQ.

V gene TRBV6-5 combines with J gene TRBJ1-2, with unresolved D. The CDR3 is made up of 14 amino acids. V was trimmed by 0 bases and J by 1 base, leaving 6 bases between them. The germline gives CDR1 MNHEY, CDR2 SVGAGI. CDR3 coding DNA: TGTGCCAGCAGTTACTCGGGCCGTAACTATGGCTACACCTTC. It codes for CASSYSGRNYGYTF.

V is TRBV5-4 and J is TRBJ2-7; 9 bases match TRBD1. This CDR3 is built from 16 residues. Germline CDR1 SGHNT, CDR2 YYREEE (reference sequence). V gave up 4 bases and J gave up 1 base; unmatched junction bases: 9. This chain's CDR3 is CASSPGTGIDSYEQYF. The CDR3 DNA sequence: TGTGCCAGCAGCCCTGGGACAGGGATCGATTCCTACGAGCAGTACTTC.

The CDR3 protein is CASSFLGDFSYEQYF. The CDR3 bases are TGTGCCAGCAGCTTCCTCGGGGACTTCTCCTACGAGCAGTACTTC. This chain joins TRBV7-8 and TRBJ2-7; D is perhaps TRBD2 (6 bases). Germline CDR1 reads SGHVS; CDR2 reads FQNEAQ. V lost 3 bases and J lost 0, with 12 bases in between. This CDR3 comprises 15 residues.

This clone was seen once. The chain uses TRBV27 and TRBJ1-4; 7 bases agree with TRBD1. The CDR3 is made up of 18 amino acids. J gave up 5 bases and V 1 base, and 13 bases lay outside the gene matches. Germline V gene lookup returns CDR1 MNHEY and CDR2 SMNVEV (reference sequence). This chain's CDR3 is CASSLYRDRESPNEKLFF. DNA for the CDR3: TGTGCCAGCAGTTTATACCGGGACAGAGAAAGTCCAAATGAAAAACTGTTTTTT.

This clone appeared a single time. The V call is TRBV29-1, the J call TRBJ2-3; TRBD2 matches 7 bases. The ends lost 7 bases at V and 5 bases at J; junction bases unmatched: 6. The CDR3 extends over 12 amino acids. The germline gives CDR1 SQVTM, CDR2 ANQGSEA. CDR3 coding DNA: TGCAGCGCCCGATGGGGGGGAGATACGCAGTATTTT. Amino acid sequence: CSARWGGDTQYF.

The chain employs TRBV7-2 and TRBJ2-1; no firm D call. CDR1 is SGHTA and CDR2 is FQGNSA in the germline V gene. Between the trimmed V and J ends, which lost 5 bases and 0 bases, there was a span of 11 bases. The CDR3 runs to 15 residues. CDR3 nucleotide sequence: TGTGCCAGCAGCCCTGCCTCCAGCTCCTACAATGAGCAGTTCTTC. It encodes CASSPASSSYNEQFF. The full variable domain, its missing parts supplied by reference TRBV7-2 and TRBJ2-1, is GAGVSQSPSNKVTEKGKDVELRCDPISGHTALYWYRQSLGQGLEFLIYFQGNSAPDKSGLPSDRFSAERTGGSVSTLTIQRTQQEDSAVYLCASSPASSSYNEQFFGPGTRLTVL.